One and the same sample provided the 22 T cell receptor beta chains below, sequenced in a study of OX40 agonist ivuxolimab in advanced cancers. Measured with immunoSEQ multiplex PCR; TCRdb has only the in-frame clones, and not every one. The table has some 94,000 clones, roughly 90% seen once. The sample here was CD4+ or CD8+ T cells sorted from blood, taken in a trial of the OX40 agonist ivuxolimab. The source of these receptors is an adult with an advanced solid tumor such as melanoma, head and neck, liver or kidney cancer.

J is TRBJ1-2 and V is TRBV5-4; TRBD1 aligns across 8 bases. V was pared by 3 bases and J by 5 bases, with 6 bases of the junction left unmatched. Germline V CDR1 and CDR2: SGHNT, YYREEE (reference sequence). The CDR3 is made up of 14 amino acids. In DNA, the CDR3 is TGTGCCAGCAGCTCGAGGGGGACAGGATATGGCTACACCTTC. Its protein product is CASSSRGTGYGYTF. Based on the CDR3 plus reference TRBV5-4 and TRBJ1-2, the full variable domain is ETGVTQSPTHLIKTRGQQVTLRCSSQSGHNTVSWYQQALGQGPQFIFQYYREEENGRGNFPPRFSGLQFPNYSSELNVNALELDDSALYLCASSSRGTGYGYTFGSGTRLTVV.

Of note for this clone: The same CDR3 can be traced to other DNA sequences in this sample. For the CDR3, the DNA is TGCGCCAGCAGCCAAGGGACGTCCTACGAGCAGTACTTC. Its protein is CASSQGTSYEQYF. The chain combines TRBV4-1 with TRBJ2-7; the D is unclear. Trimming cost V 1 base and J 1 base, with 5 bases left between them. CDR3 size: 13 residues. Germline CDR1 and CDR2: MGHRA and YSYEKL.

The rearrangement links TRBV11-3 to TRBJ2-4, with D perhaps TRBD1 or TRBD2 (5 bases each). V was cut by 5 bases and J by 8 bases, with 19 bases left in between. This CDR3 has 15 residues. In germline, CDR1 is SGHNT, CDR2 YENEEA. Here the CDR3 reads CASSPDGASPHIQYF. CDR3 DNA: TGTGCCAGCAGCCCCGATGGGGCTAGCCCACACATTCAGTACTTC.

CDR3 region: CSVEDLGGTNTGELFF. The CDR3 DNA reads as TGCAGCGTTGAAGATTTAGGAGGGACCAACACCGGGGAGCTGTTTTTT. The V and J genes are TRBV29-1 and TRBJ2-2; TRBD2 might be the D (6 bases). The CDR3 is 16 amino acids. The germline gives CDR1 SQVTM, CDR2 ANQGSEA. Trimming removed 0 bases from V and 2 bases from J, with 13 bases in between.

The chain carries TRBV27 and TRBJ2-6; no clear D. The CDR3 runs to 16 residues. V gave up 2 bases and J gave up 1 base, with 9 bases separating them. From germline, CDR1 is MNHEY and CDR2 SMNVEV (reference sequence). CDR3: CASSLIGPSGANVLTF. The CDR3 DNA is TGTGCCAGCAGTTTAATAGGACCATCTGGGGCCAACGTCCTGACTTTC.

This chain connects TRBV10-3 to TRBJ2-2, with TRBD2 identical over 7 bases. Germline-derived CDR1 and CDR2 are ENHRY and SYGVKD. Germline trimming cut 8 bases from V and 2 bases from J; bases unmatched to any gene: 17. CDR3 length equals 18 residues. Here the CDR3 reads CAIGRGPDISRNTGELFF. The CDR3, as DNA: TGTGCCATCGGGAGGGGCCCCGACATCTCAAGAAACACCGGGGAGCTGTTTTTT.

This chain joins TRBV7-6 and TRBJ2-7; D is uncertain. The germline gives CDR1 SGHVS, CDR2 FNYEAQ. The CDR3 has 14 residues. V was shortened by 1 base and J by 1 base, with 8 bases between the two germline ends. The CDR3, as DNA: TGTGCCAGCAGCTTAGTCCCAGCTTCCTACGAGCAGTACTTC. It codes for CASSLVPASYEQYF.

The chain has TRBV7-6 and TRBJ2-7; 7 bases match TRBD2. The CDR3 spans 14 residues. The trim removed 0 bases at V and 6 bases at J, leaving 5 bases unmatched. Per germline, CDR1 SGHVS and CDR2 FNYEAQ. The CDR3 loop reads CASSLATGGSEQYF. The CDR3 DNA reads TGTGCCAGCAGCTTAGCGACCGGCGGGAGCGAGCAGTACTTC. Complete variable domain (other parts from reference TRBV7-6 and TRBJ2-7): GAGVSQSPRYKVTKRGQDVALRCDPISGHVSLYWYRQALGQGPEFLTYFNYEAQQDKSGLPNDRFSAERPEGSISTLTIQRTEQRDSAMYRCASSLATGGSEQYFGPGTRLTVT.

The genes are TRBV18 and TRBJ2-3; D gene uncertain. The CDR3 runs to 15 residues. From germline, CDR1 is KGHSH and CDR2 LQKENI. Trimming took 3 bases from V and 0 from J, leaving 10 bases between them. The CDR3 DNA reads TGTGCCAGCTCACCCTCGGACCCTAGCACAGATACGCAGTATTTT. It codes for CASSPSDPSTDTQYF.

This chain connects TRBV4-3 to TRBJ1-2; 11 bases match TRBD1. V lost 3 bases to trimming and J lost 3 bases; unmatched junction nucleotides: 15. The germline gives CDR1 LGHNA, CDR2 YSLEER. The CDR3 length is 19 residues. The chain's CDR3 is CASSQETTGQGVEYYGYTF. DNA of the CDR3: TGCGCCAGCAGCCAGGAAACTACGGGACAGGGGGTGGAGTACTATGGCTACACCTTC.

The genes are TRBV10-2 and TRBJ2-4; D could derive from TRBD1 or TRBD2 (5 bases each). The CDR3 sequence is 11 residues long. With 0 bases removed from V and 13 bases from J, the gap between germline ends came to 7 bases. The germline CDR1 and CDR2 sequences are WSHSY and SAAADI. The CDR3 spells CASSESGPQYF. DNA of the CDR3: TGCGCCAGCAGTGAGTCGGGACCCCAGTACTTC.

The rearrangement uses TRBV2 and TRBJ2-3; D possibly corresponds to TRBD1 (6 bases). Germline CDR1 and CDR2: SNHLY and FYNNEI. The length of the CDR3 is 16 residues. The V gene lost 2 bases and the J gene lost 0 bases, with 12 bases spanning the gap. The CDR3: CASSEYPRGSTDTQYF. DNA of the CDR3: TGTGCCAGCAGTGAATATCCCAGGGGAAGCACAGATACGCAGTATTTT.

CDR3 in DNA: TGTGCCAGCAGCTTATGGTCCCACGGGGAGCTGTTTTTT. This codes for CASSLWSHGELFF. V is TRBV11-3 and J is TRBJ2-2; the D is unclear. Deletions cut 2 bases from V and 7 bases from J, with 8 bases between. CDR1 is SGHNT, CDR2 YENEEA, per germline. The CDR3 is 13 amino acids. Supplemented by reference TRBV11-3 and TRBJ2-2, the full variable domain reads EAGVVQSPRYKIIEKKQPVAFWCNPISGHNTLYWYLQNLGQGPELLIRYENEEAVDDSQLPKDRFSAERLKGVDSTLKIQPAELGDSAVYLCASSLWSHGELFFGEGSRLTVL.

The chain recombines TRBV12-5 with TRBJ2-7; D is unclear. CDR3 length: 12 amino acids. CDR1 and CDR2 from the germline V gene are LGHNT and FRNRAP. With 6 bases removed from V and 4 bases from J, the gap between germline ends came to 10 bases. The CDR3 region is CASGPLGYEQYF. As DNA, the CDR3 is TGTGCTAGTGGCCCTTTGGGGTACGAGCAGTACTTC. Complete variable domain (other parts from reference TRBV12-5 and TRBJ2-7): DARVTQTPRHKVTEMGQEVTMRCQPILGHNTVFWYRQTMMQGLELLAYFRNRAPLDDSGMPKDRFSAEMPDATLATLKIQPSEPRDSAVYFCASGPLGYEQYFGPGTRLTVT.

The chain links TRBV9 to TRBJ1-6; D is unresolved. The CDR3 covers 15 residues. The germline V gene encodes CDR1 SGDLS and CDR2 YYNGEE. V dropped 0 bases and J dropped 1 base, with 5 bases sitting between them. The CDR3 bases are TGTGCCAGCAGCGTAGAAGGGTCCTATAATTCACCCCTCCACTTT. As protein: CASSVEGSYNSPLHF.

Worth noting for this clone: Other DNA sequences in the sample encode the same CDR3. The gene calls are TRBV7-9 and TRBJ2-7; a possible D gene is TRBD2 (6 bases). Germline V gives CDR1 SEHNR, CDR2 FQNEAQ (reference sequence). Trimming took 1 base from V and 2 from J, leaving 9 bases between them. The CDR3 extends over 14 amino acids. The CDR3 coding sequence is TGTGCCAGCAGCTTAGTGGGCGGGACCTACGAGCAGTACTTC. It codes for CASSLVGGTYEQYF.

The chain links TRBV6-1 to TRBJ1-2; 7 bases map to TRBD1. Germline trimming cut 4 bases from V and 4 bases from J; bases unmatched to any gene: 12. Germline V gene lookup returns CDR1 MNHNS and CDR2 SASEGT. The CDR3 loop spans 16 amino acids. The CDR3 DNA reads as TGTGCCAGCAGTGCCTCCCGGGGGACAGCCCTCTATGGCTACACCTTC. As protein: CASSASRGTALYGYTF.

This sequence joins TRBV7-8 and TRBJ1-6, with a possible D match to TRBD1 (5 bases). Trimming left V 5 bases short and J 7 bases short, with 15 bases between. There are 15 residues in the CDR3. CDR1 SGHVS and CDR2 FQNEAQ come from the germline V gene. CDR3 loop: CASSLYPQGNSPLHF. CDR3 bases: TGTGCCAGCAGCCTCTATCCCCAGGGCAATTCACCCCTCCACTTT.

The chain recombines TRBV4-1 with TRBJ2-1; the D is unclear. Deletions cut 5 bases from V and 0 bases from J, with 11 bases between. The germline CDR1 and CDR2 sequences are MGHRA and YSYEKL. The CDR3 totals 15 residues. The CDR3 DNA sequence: TGCGCCAGCAGCGAAGGGATCAGCTCCTACAATGAGCAGTTCTTC. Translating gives CASSEGISSYNEQFF.

The CDR3 DNA is TGTGCCAGCAGTAGAGGGGACGGTCGGCTACCCCTCCACTTT. This encodes CASSRGDGRLPLHF. This rearrangement joins TRBV6-5 to TRBJ1-6; tentative D call: TRBD1 (5 bases). V gave up 5 bases and J gave up 12 bases, with 17 bases separating them. Germline V lookup: CDR1 MNHEY, CDR2 SVGAGI. CDR3 size: 14 residues.

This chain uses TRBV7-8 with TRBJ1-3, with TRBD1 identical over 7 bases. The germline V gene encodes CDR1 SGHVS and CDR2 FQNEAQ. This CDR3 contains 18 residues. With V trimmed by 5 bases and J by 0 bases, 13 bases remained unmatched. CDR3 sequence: CASSLRDRDLNSGNTIYF. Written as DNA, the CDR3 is TGTGCCAGCAGCCTCCGGGACAGAGACTTGAACTCTGGAAACACCATATATTTT. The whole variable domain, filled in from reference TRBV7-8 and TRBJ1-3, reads GAGVSQSPRYKVAKRGQDVALRCDPISGHVSLFWYQQALGQGPEFLTYFQNEAQLDKSGLPSDRFFAERPEGSVSTLKIQRTQQEDSAVYLCASSLRDRDLNSGNTIYFGEGSWLTVV.

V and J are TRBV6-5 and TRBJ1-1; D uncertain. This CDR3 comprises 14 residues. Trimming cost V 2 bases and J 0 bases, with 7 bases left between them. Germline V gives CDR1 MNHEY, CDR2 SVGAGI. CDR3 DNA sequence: TGTGCCAGCAGTTACGGGCAGCTGAACACTGAAGCTTTCTTT. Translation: CASSYGQLNTEAFF.